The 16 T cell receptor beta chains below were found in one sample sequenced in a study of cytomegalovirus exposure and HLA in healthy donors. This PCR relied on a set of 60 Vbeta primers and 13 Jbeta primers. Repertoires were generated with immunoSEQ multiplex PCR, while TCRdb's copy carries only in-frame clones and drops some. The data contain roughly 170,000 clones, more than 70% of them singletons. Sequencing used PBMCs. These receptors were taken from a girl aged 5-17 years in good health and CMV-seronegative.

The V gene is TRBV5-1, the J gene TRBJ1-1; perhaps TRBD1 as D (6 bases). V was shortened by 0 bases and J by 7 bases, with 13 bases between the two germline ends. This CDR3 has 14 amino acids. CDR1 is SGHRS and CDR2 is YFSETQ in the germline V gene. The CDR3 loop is CASSLGTGGIEAFF. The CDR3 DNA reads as TGCGCCAGCAGCTTGGGGACGGGGGGCATTGAAGCTTTCTTT.

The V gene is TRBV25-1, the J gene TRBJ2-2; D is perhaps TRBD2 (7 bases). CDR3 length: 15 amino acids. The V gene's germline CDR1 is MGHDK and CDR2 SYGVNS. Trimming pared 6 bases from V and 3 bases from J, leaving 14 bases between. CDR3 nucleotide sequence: TGTGCCAGCAGCCCCCCGGGGGGCTACACCGGGGAGCTGTTTTTT. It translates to CASSPPGGYTGELFF.

The CDR3, as DNA: TGTGCCAGCTCACCAGCCCCACAGTTCTCCTACGAGCAGTACTTC. Translated, it gives CASSPAPQFSYEQYF. The V gene is TRBV18, the J gene TRBJ2-7, with unresolved D. Between the trimmed V and J ends, which lost 2 bases and 0 bases, there was a span of 11 bases. The CDR3 is 15 amino acids. Per germline, CDR1 KGHSH and CDR2 LQKENI.

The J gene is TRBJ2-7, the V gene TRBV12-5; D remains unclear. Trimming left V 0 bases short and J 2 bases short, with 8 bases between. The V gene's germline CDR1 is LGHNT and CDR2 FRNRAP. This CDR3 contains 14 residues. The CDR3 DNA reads TGTGCTAGTGGTTTGGTTGAGGTTGCCTACGAGCAGTACTTC. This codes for CASGLVEVAYEQYF. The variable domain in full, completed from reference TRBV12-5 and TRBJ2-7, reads DARVTQTPRHKVTEMGQEVTMRCQPILGHNTVFWYRQTMMQGLELLAYFRNRAPLDDSGMPKDRFSAEMPDATLATLKIQPSEPRDSAVYFCASGLVEVAYEQYFGPGTRLTVT.

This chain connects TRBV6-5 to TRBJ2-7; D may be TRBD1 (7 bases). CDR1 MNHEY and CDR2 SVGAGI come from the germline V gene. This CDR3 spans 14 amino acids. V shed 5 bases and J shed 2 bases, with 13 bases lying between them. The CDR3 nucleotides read TGTGCCAGCAGTGCCCAGGGGGGCCCCTACGAGCAGTACTTC. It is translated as CASSAQGGPYEQYF.

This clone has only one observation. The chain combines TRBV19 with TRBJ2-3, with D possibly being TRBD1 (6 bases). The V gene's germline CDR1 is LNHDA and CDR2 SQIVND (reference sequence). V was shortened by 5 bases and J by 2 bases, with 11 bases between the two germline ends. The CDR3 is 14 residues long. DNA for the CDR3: TGTGCCAGTAGTCTCGGACAGTACACAGATACGCAGTATTTT. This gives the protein CASSLGQYTDTQYF.

CDR3 sequence reads: CATSLGTGANYGYTF. CDR3 sequence (DNA): TGTGCCACCAGCTTAGGGACAGGAGCCAACTATGGCTACACCTTC. V and J are TRBV15 and TRBJ1-2, with 8 bases identical to TRBD1. In germline, CDR1 is LNHNV, CDR2 YYDKDF (reference sequence). V gave up 5 bases and J gave up 2 bases; unmatched junction bases: 7. The CDR3 sequence is 15 residues long. Supplemented by reference TRBV15 and TRBJ1-2, the full variable domain reads DAMVIQNPRYQVTQFGKPVTLSCSQTLNHNVMYWYQQKSSQAPKLLFHYYDKDFNNEADTPDNFQSRRPNTSFCFLDIRSPGLGDTAMYLCATSLGTGANYGYTFGSGTRLTVV.

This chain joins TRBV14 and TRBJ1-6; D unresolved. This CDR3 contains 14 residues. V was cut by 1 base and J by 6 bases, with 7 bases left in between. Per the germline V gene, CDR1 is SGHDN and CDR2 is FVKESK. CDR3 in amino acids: CASSQAPPNSPLHF. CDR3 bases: TGTGCCAGCAGCCAAGCCCCTCCTAATTCACCCCTCCACTTT. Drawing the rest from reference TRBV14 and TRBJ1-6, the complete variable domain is EAGVTQFPSHSVIEKGQTVTLRCDPISGHDNLYWYRRVMGKEIKFLLHFVKESKQDESGMPNNRFLAERTGGTYSTLKVQPAELEDSGVYFCASSQAPPNSPLHFGNGTRLTVT.

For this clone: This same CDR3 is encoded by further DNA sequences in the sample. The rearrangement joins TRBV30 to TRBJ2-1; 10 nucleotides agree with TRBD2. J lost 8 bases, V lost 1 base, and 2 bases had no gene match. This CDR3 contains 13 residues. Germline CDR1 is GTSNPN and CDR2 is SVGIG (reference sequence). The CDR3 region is CAWSGLAGDEQFF. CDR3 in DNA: TGTGCCTGGAGTGGGCTAGCGGGGGATGAGCAGTTCTTC.

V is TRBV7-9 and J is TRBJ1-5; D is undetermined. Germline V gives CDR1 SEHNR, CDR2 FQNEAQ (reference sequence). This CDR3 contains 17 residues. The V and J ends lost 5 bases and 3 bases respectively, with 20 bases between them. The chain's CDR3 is CASSHAPSGRINQPQHF. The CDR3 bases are TGTGCCAGCAGCCACGCCCCCTCGGGGAGAATCAATCAGCCCCAGCATTTT.

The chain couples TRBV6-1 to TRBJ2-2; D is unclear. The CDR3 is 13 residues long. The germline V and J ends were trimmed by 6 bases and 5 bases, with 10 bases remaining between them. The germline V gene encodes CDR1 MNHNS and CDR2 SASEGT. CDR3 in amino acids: CASSGDFTGELFF. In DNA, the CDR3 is TGTGCCAGCAGCGGAGATTTTACCGGGGAGCTGTTTTTT.

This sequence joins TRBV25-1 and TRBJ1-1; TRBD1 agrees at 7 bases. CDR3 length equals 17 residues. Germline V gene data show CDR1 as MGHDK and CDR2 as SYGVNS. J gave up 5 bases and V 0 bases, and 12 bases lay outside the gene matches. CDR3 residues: CASSEYGDREGRTEAFF. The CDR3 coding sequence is TGTGCCAGCAGTGAATACGGCGACAGGGAAGGGAGAACTGAAGCTTTCTTT. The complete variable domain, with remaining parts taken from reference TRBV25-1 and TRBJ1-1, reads EADIYQTPRYLVIGTGKKITLECSQTMGHDKMYWYQQDPGMELHLIHYSYGVNSTEKGDLSSESTVSRIRTEHFPLTLESARPSHTSQYLCASSEYGDREGRTEAFFGQGTRLTVV.

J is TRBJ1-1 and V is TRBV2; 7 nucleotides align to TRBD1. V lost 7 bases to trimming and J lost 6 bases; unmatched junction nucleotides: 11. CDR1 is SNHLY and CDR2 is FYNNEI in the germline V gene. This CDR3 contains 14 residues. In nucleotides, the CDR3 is TGTGCCAGCACTGGGGGGACAGTTCATGCTGAAGCTTTCTTT. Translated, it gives CASTGGTVHAEAFF.

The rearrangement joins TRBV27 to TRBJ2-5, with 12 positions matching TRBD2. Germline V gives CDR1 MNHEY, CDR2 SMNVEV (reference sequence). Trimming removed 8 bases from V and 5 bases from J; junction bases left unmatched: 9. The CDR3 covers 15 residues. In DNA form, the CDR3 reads TGTGCCAGCGGGACCGGACTAGCGGGGTTGGAGACCCAGTACTTC. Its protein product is CASGTGLAGLETQYF.

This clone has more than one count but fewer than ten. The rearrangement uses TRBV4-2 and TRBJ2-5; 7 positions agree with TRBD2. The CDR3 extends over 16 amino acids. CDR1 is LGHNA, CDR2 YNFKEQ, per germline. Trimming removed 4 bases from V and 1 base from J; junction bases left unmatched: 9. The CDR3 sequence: CASSLWWRGTQETQYF. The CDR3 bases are TGTGCCAGCAGCCTTTGGTGGCGGGGGACCCAAGAGACCCAGTACTTC.

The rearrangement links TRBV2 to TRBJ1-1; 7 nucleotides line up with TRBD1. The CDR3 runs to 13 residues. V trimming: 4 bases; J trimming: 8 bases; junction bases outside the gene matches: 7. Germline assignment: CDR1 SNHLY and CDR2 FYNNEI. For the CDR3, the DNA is TGTGCCAGCAGTGGGGACAGCAAGTTCGAAGCTTTCTTT. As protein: CASSGDSKFEAFF. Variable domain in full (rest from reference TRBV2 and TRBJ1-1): EPEVTQTPSHQVTQMGQEVILRCVPISNHLYFYWYRQILGQKVEFLVSFYNNEISEKSEIFDDQFSVERPDGSNFTLKIRSTKLEDSAMYFCASSGDSKFEAFFGQGTRLTVV.